This T cell receptor beta chain was sequenced in a study of T cells in Graves' hyperthyroidism and ophthalmopathy. Study results and caveats: Most expanded thyroid clonotypes above 0.001 recurred in blood.

The CDR3 sequence is 16 residues long. After removal of 7 bases from V and 7 bases from J, the junction contained 12 bases not matched to a gene. Germline V gene lookup returns CDR1 SGHAT and CDR2 FQDESV (reference sequence). Amplified TCR beta CDR3 regions came from RNA transcripts. First-round RT-PCR with HTBI primers amplified the TCR CDR3 region. A single record per CDR3 protein comes from TCRdb applying MiXCR to the multiplex PCR reads. The sample holds around 210,000 distinct CDR3 sequences, about a sixth seen once. To note about this clonotype: Its antigen remains unknown.

The chain couples TRBV11-1 to TRBJ2-6; the match to TRBD1 covers 8 bases. The sequence derives from a woman between 45 and 60 years old with Graves' hyperthyroidism. What was sequenced was blood. This CDR3 reads CASTSLPGQEANVLTF. Here the CDR3 DNA reads TGTGCCAGCACTAGTCTACCGGGACAGGAAGCCAACGTCCTGACTTTC.